The 3 T cell receptor beta chains in this list originate from one sample, sequenced in a study of immune heterogeneity within non-small cell lung tumors (dated by TCRdb to the late 2010s). TCRdb records HiSeq X Ten as the sequencer. The TCR beta CDR3 region was amplified with a multiplex PCR system, in which a first round of 9 to 11 cycles was run using 32 V-gene forward and 13 J-gene reverse primers. Using fastp trimming at Q25 and MiXCR clonotype assembly, TCRdb reanalyzed the public sequencing data and kept in-frame beta chains. Every distinct CDR3 protein forms one entry, paired with its most common genes and DNA. For this sample there are roughly 14,000 distinct CDR3 sequences; 25% to 35% appear just once. Of the sample, 5.2% is held by the ten largest clones. Genomic DNA was extracted from bulk tumor tissue and used as the TCR template, and approximately 600 ng gDNA was amplified per sample. During surgery, several biopsies were collected from each primary tumor and placed as far from one another as possible within the tumor mass. The study cohort was described as untreated, and the patients were newly diagnosed NSCLC cases having curative surgery.

The sequenced sample consisted of lung tumor tissue. Receptors originate from a man aged 40-55 years with non-small cell lung cancer.

Remarks on this clonotype: Just one base apart from a much larger clone, this may be a read error. The chain recombines TRBV10-3 with TRBJ2-7; no firm D call. V dropped 0 bases and J dropped 4 bases, with 4 bases sitting between them. From germline, CDR1 is ENHRY and CDR2 SYGVKD. The CDR3 length is 12 residues. DNA for the CDR3: TGTGCCATCAGTGAGTCGGTGTACGAGCAGTACTTC. Translated, it gives CAISESVYEQYF.

This clonotype is medium-sized (0.01 to 0.1%) in the sample. The CDR3 bases are TGCAGTGCTACGGGGGACATATACTACGAGCAGTACTTC. As protein: CSATGDIYYEQYF. The chain uses TRBV20-1 and TRBJ2-7; tentatively, D is TRBD1 or TRBD2 (6 bases each). Trimming removed 4 bases from V and 3 bases from J, with 13 bases in between. The germline gives CDR1 DFQATT, CDR2 SNEGSKA (reference sequence). The CDR3 covers 13 residues.

This clonotype qualifies as medium-sized (0.01 to 0.1%). The chain couples TRBV27 to TRBJ2-1, with TRBD2 identical over 7 bases. Germline-derived CDR1 and CDR2 are MNHEY and SMNVEV (reference sequence). V dropped 5 bases and J dropped 5; count of bases not matched to a gene: 6. The CDR3 runs to 14 residues. CDR3 DNA sequence: TGTGCCAGCAGTCCCGGGGGGTTCAACAATGAGCAGTTCTTC. It encodes CASSPGGFNNEQFF.